This TCR beta chain was profiled in a study of cytomegalovirus exposure and HLA in healthy donors. With 60 Vbeta and 13 Jbeta primers, the PCR was carried out. Produced via immunoSEQ multiplex PCR; TCRdb's table is partial and in-frame only. The data contain over 130,000 clones, about 60% of them seen just once; the ten biggest clones take up approximately 6.5%. V shed 4 bases, J shed 6 bases, and the junction held 3 bases outside the gene matches. This CDR3 spans 14 amino acids. Germline CDR1 reads ENHRY; CDR2 reads SYGVKD. This clone was picked up a small number of times. Its cognate antigen is unknown. Study conclusions and caveats: Later work found most CMV-associated TCR beta chains apparently HLA-restricted.

The chain carries TRBV10-3 and TRBJ1-5, with 10 nucleotides matching TRBD1. Sequencing used PBMCs. The source is a woman aged 60-75 years in good health and CMV-seropositive. CDR3 nucleotides: TGTGCCATCAGTGGTGGGACAGGGGTTCAGCCCCAGCATTTT. Protein sequence: CAISGGTGVQPQHF.